The 30 T cell receptor beta chains below come from one sample, sequenced in a study of blood T cell repertoires in COVID-19. The table came from immunoSEQ multiplex PCR; TCRdb's copy has only in-frame clones and leaves some out. Among 470,000 or so clones, roughly 85% were seen once, and the ten largest hold roughly 3.2%. Input material: peripheral blood. The receptors were gathered from a human donor in a cohort sampled during active COVID-19.

The chain is built from TRBV6-5 and TRBJ2-5; D is unresolved. The CDR3 extends over 13 amino acids. Germline CDR1 MNHEY, CDR2 SVGAGI. V dropped 9 bases and J dropped 1 base, with 12 bases sitting between them. CDR3 in amino acids: CASTGARQETQYF. The CDR3 region has the DNA TGTGCCAGTACTGGAGCTCGCCAAGAGACCCAGTACTTC.

This clone was recorded only once. The final CDR3 position lacks the conserved phenylalanine or tryptophan, pointing to a likely read error. The rearrangement links TRBV6-4 to TRBJ1-2, with D unclear. V lost 3 bases, J lost 0 bases, and 8 bases lay in between. Germline CDR1 reads MRHNA; CDR2 reads SNTAGT. This CDR3 has 14 amino acids. The CDR3 coding sequence is TGTGCCAGCAGTGATAGAATTCCTAACTATGGCTACACCCTC. Encoded protein: CASSDRIPNYGYTL.

This clone has just one count. The CDR3 protein is CASSPLLRRGRQGRVAFF. The DNA for the CDR3 is TGTGCCAGCTCACCACTCCTCCGCCGCGGAAGACAGGGGCGGGTAGCTTTCTTT. This sequence joins TRBV18 and TRBJ1-1; TRBD1 aligns across 8 bases. J gave up 10 bases and V 1 base, and 20 bases lay outside the gene matches. CDR1 KGHSH and CDR2 LQKENI come from the germline V gene. The CDR3 is 18 residues long.

The gene calls are TRBV3-1 (or the pseudogene TRBV3-2) and TRBJ1-6; 9 positions agree with TRBD1. This CDR3 comprises 14 residues. CDR1 is LGHDT, CDR2 YNNKEL, per germline (reference sequence). The ends lost 4 bases at V and 8 bases at J; junction bases unmatched: 3. The DNA for the CDR3 is TGTGCCAGCAGCCTCCGGGACAGGGATTCACCCCTCCACTTT. Its translation: CASSLRDRDSPLHF.

This chain joins TRBV28 and TRBJ2-1, with 9 nucleotides matching TRBD1. CDR1 and CDR2 from the germline V gene are MDHEN and SYDVKM. The ends lost 1 base at V and 10 bases at J; junction bases unmatched: 14. CDR3 size: 17 residues. CDR3 DNA: TGTGCCAGCAGTTTATTGGGACAGGGAAGGGGGCCAAGCGAGCAGTTCTTC. Translation gives CASSLLGQGRGPSEQFF.

CDR3 in amino acids: CASSLRGFYGYTF. The CDR3 region has the DNA TGTGCCAGCAGCCTCAGGGGCTTCTATGGCTACACCTTC. J is TRBJ1-2 and V is TRBV6-2 or TRBV6-3, with a possible D match to TRBD1 (6 bases). Germline CDR1 and CDR2: MNHEY and SVGEGT. This CDR3 region has 13 residues. V lost 6 bases and J 4 bases, leaving 12 bases between the germline ends.

The V gene is TRBV5-1, the J gene TRBJ2-3, with 8 nucleotides matching TRBD1. Unmatched junction bases numbered 3, after V lost 6 bases and J lost 0 bases. This CDR3 has 14 residues. Germline V gene sequence: CDR1 SGHRS, CDR2 YFSETQ. CDR3 in DNA: TGCGCCAGCATGGACAGGGCTAGCACAGATACGCAGTATTTT. This translates into CASMDRASTDTQYF.

The genes are TRBV6-5 and TRBJ2-7; D may be TRBD1 (5 bases). The CDR3 runs 14 residues. The germline gives CDR1 MNHEY, CDR2 SVGAGI. The V gene lost 2 bases and the J gene lost 5 bases, with 13 bases spanning the gap. In nucleotides, the CDR3 is TGTGCCAGCAGTTACGGGGCAGGGCACCACGAGCAGTACTTC. Its translation is CASSYGAGHHEQYF.

The genes are TRBV19 and TRBJ1-6; D uncertain. The germline gives CDR1 LNHDA, CDR2 SQIVND (reference sequence). This CDR3 has 15 amino acids. Trimming removed 7 bases from V and 6 bases from J, with 16 bases in between. CDR3: CASNPEGRGNSPLHF. The DNA of the CDR3 is TGTGCCAGTAACCCGGAGGGCCGGGGTAATTCACCCCTCCACTTT.

The CDR3 is CASSDRINYEQYF. CDR3 sequence (DNA): TGTGCCAGCAGCGACAGAATAAACTACGAGCAGTACTTC. V is TRBV25-1 and J is TRBJ2-7; possibly TRBD1 for D (5 bases). The CDR3 has 13 residues. CDR1 and CDR2 from the germline V gene are MGHDK and SYGVNS. V was pared by 6 bases and J by 3 bases, with 12 bases between.

The chain links TRBV5-8 to TRBJ1-2; D may be TRBD1 (5 bases). Trimming stripped 0 bases from V and 7 bases from J, with 13 bases between. The CDR3 sequence is 14 residues long. Looked up from germline, CDR1 is SGHTS and CDR2 is YDEGEE. This chain's CDR3 is CASSLAGGIFGYTF. CDR3 nucleotide sequence: TGTGCCAGCAGCTTGGCCGGGGGGATCTTTGGCTACACCTTC.

The chain has TRBV15 and TRBJ1-2, with 7 positions matching TRBD1. Germline-derived CDR1 and CDR2 are LNHNV and YYDKDF (reference sequence). This CDR3 region has 15 residues. The junction had 8 bases not matched to a gene; V was cut back by 0 bases and J by 7 bases. The CDR3 DNA reads as TGTGCCACCAGCAGAGACAGAACAGGGGTTGGTGGCTACACCTTC. It yields the protein CATSRDRTGVGGYTF. Looking up the rest from reference TRBV15 and TRBJ1-2 gives the full variable domain: DAMVIQNPRYQVTQFGKPVTLSCSQTLNHNVMYWYQQKSSQAPKLLFHYYDKDFNNEADTPDNFQSRRPNTSFCFLDIRSPGLGDTAMYLCATSRDRTGVGGYTFGSGTRLTVV.

The rearrangement joins TRBV28 to TRBJ2-7; 8 bases are a match to TRBD2. J gave up 0 bases and V 6 bases, and 10 bases lay outside the gene matches. CDR3 size: 16 residues. Germline V CDR1 and CDR2: MDHEN, SYDVKM. The CDR3 sequence is CASSSPGSGTSYEQYF. Here the CDR3 DNA reads TGTGCCAGCAGCTCCCCGGGTAGCGGGACCTCCTACGAGCAGTACTTC.

This clone occurred once. The V call is TRBV27, the J call TRBJ1-2; no clear D. The germline V and J ends were trimmed by 4 bases and 2 bases, with 14 bases remaining between them. Germline CDR1 MNHEY, CDR2 SMNVEV (reference sequence). CDR3 length: 15 residues. Here the CDR3 reads CASSSRAGGNYGYTF. CDR3 coding DNA: TGTGCCAGCAGTTCACGAGCAGGAGGAAACTATGGCTACACCTTC.

In this sample, this clone turned up once. V gene TRBV6-5 combines with J gene TRBJ2-5, with 10 bases aligning to TRBD1. Germline trimming cut 6 bases from V and 4 bases from J; bases unmatched to any gene: 2. The CDR3 covers 13 residues. From germline, CDR1 is MNHEY and CDR2 SVGAGI. This chain's CDR3 is CASRTGGAETQYF. The CDR3 nucleotides are TGTGCCAGCAGGACAGGGGGCGCAGAGACCCAGTACTTC.

V gene TRBV30 combines with J gene TRBJ1-1; D gene unclear. The CDR3 extends over 12 amino acids. Germline assignment: CDR1 GTSNPN and CDR2 SVGIG (reference sequence). Deletions cut 3 bases from V and 7 bases from J, with 12 bases between. The DNA of the CDR3 is TGTGCCTGGAGGGGTTTGGGCCTTGAAGCTTTCTTT. Translated, it gives CAWRGLGLEAFF.

The rearrangement uses TRBV20-1 and TRBJ1-6, with TRBD1 as a possible D gene (5 bases). The germline CDR1 and CDR2 sequences are DFQATT and SNEGSKA (reference sequence). Trimming removed 3 bases at V and 9 bases at J, with 12 bases between. The CDR3 has 13 residues. This CDR3 is CSASGGAGSPLHF. The CDR3 nucleotides read TGCAGTGCTAGTGGCGGGGCCGGTTCACCCCTCCACTTT.

The chain carries TRBV7-2 and TRBJ2-1; TRBD2 aligns across 10 bases. The trim removed 1 base at V and 7 bases at J, leaving 4 bases unmatched. The CDR3 spans 15 residues. Germline V gene data show CDR1 as SGHTA and CDR2 as FQGNSA. CDR3 sequence: CASSLGSGRMNEQFF. The CDR3 DNA reads as TGTGCCAGCAGCTTAGGTAGCGGGAGGATGAATGAGCAGTTCTTC.

A word on this clone: Germline is not matched at one junction end, which may reflect a read error. The chain combines TRBV7-3 with TRBJ2-3; D might be TRBD1 or TRBD2, each matching 5 bases. CDR3 length: 14 residues. Looked up from germline, CDR1 is SGHTA and CDR2 is FQGTGA. The CDR3 is CASSLTGPTDTQYF. The CDR3 DNA reads TGTGCCAGCAGCCTAACGGGGCCCACAGATACGCAGTATTTT.

The genes are TRBV18 and TRBJ1-1; the D gene is possibly TRBD1 (6 bases). Germline V gene data show CDR1 as KGHSH and CDR2 as LQKENI. Trimming shortened V by 6 bases and J by 1 base, and 9 bases separated the two germline ends. CDR3 size: 13 residues. This CDR3 reads CASSRQANTEAFF. The DNA of the CDR3 is TGTGCCAGCTCTCGACAGGCGAACACTGAAGCTTTCTTT.

The J gene is TRBJ2-7, the V gene TRBV7-3; 10 bases are shared with TRBD2. CDR3 length: 15 residues. V was clipped by 5 bases and J by 4 bases; unmatched bases: 8. Germline CDR1 reads SGHTA; CDR2 reads FQGTGA. CDR3 loop: CASSPITSGIYEQYF. DNA of the CDR3: TGTGCCAGCAGCCCCATTACTAGCGGGATTTACGAGCAGTACTTC.

The J gene is TRBJ1-2, the V gene TRBV18; D possibly corresponds to TRBD1 (5 bases). This CDR3 has 15 residues. The germline V and J ends were trimmed by 6 bases and 0 bases, with 14 bases remaining between them. Germline CDR1 and CDR2: KGHSH and LQKENI. CDR3 sequence (DNA): TGTGCCAGCTCTTCGACAGATTTAGCTAACTATGGCTACACCTTC. Encoded protein: CASSSTDLANYGYTF.

The chain couples TRBV5-1 to TRBJ2-3; 13 nucleotides line up with TRBD2. CDR1 and CDR2 from the germline V gene are SGHRS and YFSETQ. V lost 4 bases and J lost 1; bases outside the gene matches: 12. The CDR3 is made up of 19 amino acids. CDR3 loop: CASSARTSGRSLGTDTQYF. In DNA form, the CDR3 reads TGCGCCAGCAGCGCCCGGACTAGCGGGAGATCGTTGGGCACAGATACGCAGTATTTT.

This chain joins TRBV20-1 and TRBJ2-7; TRBD2 matches 7 bases. Germline trimming cut 8 bases from V and 5 bases from J; bases unmatched to any gene: 6. Germline CDR1 DFQATT, CDR2 SNEGSKA (reference sequence). The CDR3 spans 11 residues. The CDR3 region is CSSGTNNEQYF. The CDR3 nucleotides read TGCAGTTCCGGGACTAACAACGAGCAGTACTTC.

J is TRBJ2-3 and V is TRBV10-3; D ambiguous. Germline CDR1 is ENHRY and CDR2 is SYGVKD. V lost 1 base and J lost 0, with 8 bases in between. This CDR3 spans 15 amino acids. CDR3 loop: CAISEFAASTDTQYF. The CDR3 region has the DNA TGTGCCATCAGTGAGTTTGCGGCTAGCACAGATACGCAGTATTTT.

This chain connects TRBV5-1 to TRBJ2-3; TRBD2 agrees at 10 bases. The CDR3 length is 15 residues. Germline V gene data show CDR1 as SGHRS and CDR2 as YFSETQ. J lost 4 bases, V lost 0 bases, and 2 bases had no gene match. CDR3 nucleotides: TGCGCCAGCAGCTTGGAAGCGGGAGGGCCAGATACGCAGTATTTT. Translating gives CASSLEAGGPDTQYF.

This chain joins TRBV20-1 and TRBJ2-3, with D possibly being TRBD1 (5 bases). Germline loops: CDR1 DFQATT, CDR2 SNEGSKA (reference sequence). This CDR3 is 16 amino acids long. Trimming removed 3 bases from V and 0 bases from J, with 16 bases in between. CDR3 protein: CSASFRAATSTDTQYF. CDR3 DNA: TGCAGTGCTAGTTTCAGGGCGGCCACTAGCACAGATACGCAGTATTTT.

The rearrangement joins TRBV30 to TRBJ1-2, with TRBD1 matching 11 bases. There are 13 residues in the CDR3. The junction had 4 bases not matched to a gene; V was cut back by 3 bases and J by 7 bases. Germline V gene data show CDR1 as GTSNPN and CDR2 as SVGIG (reference sequence). The CDR3 DNA reads TGTGCCTGGAGCCCGGGACAGGGGGTTGGCTACACCTTC. Protein product: CAWSPGQGVGYTF.

This clone was seen a few times. The DNA for the CDR3 is TGTGCCAGCAGCTTAGACGATTACAGCCGCCAGCATTTT. It codes for CASSLDDYSRQHF. The chain is built from TRBV7-8 and TRBJ1-5; the D is unclear. CDR3 size: 13 residues. Germline CDR1 is SGHVS and CDR2 is FQNEAQ. Trimming cost V 1 base and J 12 bases, with 13 bases left between them.

The chain employs TRBV19 and TRBJ2-1, with TRBD2 matching 14 bases. Germline V gene sequence: CDR1 LNHDA, CDR2 SQIVND (reference sequence). Unmatched junction bases numbered 3, after V lost 4 bases and J lost 7 bases. This CDR3 has 15 amino acids. The CDR3 is CASSTGLAGANEQFF. DNA of the CDR3: TGTGCCAGTAGTACGGGACTAGCGGGAGCAAATGAGCAGTTCTTC.